The sequence of this TCR beta chain was determined in a study of shared clonotypes between healthy human individuals. Worth noting for this clone: Its target is unknown.

Clones were read by immunoSEQ multiplex PCR, and TCRdb kept only the in-frame ones, dropping some. Among 1.4 million to 1.5 million clones listed, around 97% were seen once. Unmatched junction bases numbered 12, after V lost 7 bases and J lost 3 bases. Germline values: CDR1 MDHEN, CDR2 SYDVKM. This CDR3 contains 15 residues. Findings and limits, study-wide: Enrolling few donors narrowed the genetic and exposure-history diversity that was represented. The sharing of 4% to 5.5% of naive CD4 clonotypes was seen across a few donors. Non-shared clonotypes showed lower generation probabilities than clonotypes common to all four donors.

The specimen was naive CD4+ T cells sorted from blood. This sample's subset: CD45RA+ positively selected. V is TRBV28 and J is TRBJ2-7, with 7 bases matching TRBD1. The clonotype originates from a young man in good health. The CDR3: CASTIKTGRSYEQYF. DNA of the CDR3: TGTGCCAGCACCATAAAGACAGGGAGAAGCTACGAGCAGTACTTC.